This T cell receptor (beta chain) was sequenced in a study of blood T cell repertoires in COVID-19. About the research overall: Collection of acute and convalescent COVID-19 samples took place in the United States, Italy and Spain.

The CDR3 length is 14 residues. CDR1 MNHEY and CDR2 SMNVEV come from the germline V gene (reference sequence). V shed 3 bases and J shed 8 bases, with 16 bases lying between them. Sequencing was performed with immunoSEQ multiplex PCR; in TCRdb, only in-frame clones are kept and a portion is missing. The table includes some 110,000 clones, 86% detected once. The clonotype originates from a man aged 40-50 years with acute or convalescent COVID-19. This sequence joins TRBV27 and TRBJ1-2; the D gene is possibly TRBD1 (6 bases). Sequencing input: peripheral blood. The CDR3, as DNA: TGTGCCAGCAGTTTTGCGGGGGCGAGGGAAGGCTACACCTTC. Its protein is CASSFAGAREGYTF.